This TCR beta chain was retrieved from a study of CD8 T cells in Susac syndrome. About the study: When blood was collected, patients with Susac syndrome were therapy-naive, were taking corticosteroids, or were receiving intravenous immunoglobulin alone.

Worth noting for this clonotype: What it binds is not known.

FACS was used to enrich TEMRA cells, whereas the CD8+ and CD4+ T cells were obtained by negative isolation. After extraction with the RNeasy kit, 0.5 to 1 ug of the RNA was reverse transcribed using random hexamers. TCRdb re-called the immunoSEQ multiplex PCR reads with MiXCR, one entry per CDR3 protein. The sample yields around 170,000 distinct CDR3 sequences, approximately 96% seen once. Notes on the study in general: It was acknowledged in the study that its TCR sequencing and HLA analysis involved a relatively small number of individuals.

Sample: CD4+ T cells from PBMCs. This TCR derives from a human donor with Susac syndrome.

The CDR3 bases are TGTGCCAGCAGCCCCCCACCTAGCGGGGGTGGCAATGAGCAGTTCTTC. The encoded protein is CASSPPPSGGGNEQFF. This chain connects TRBV13 to TRBJ2-1; the match to TRBD2 covers 10 bases. V gave up 5 bases and J gave up 6 bases; unmatched junction bases: 10. The CDR3 is made up of 16 amino acids. Per the germline V gene, CDR1 is PRHDT and CDR2 is FYEKMQ (reference sequence).